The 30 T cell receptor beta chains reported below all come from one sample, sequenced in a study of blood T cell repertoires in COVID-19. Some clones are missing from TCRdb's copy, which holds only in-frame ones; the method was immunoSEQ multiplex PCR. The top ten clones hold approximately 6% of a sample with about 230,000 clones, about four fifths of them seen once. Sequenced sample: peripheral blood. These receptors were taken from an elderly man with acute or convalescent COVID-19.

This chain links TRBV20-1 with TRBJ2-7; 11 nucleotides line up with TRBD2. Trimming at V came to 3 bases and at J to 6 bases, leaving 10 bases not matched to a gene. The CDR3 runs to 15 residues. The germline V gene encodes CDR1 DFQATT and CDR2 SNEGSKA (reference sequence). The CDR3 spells CSASGTSGSSSEQYF. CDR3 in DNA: TGCAGTGCTAGTGGTACTAGCGGGAGTAGTAGCGAGCAGTACTTC.

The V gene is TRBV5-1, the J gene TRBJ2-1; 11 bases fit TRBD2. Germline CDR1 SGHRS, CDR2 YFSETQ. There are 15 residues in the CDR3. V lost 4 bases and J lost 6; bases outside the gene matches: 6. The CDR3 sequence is CASSPGTSGSNEQFF. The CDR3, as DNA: TGCGCCAGCAGCCCCGGGACTAGCGGCAGCAATGAGCAGTTCTTC.

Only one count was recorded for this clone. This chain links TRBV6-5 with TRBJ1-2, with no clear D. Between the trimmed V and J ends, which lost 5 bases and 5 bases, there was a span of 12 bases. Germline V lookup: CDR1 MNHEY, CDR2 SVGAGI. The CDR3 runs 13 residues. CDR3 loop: CASSRAGLYGYTF. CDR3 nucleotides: TGTGCCAGCAGTAGAGCAGGATTATATGGCTACACCTTC.

The DNA of the CDR3 is TGTGCCAGCGTCGAAACAGGGTACCAAGAGACCCAGTACTTC. Protein sequence: CASVETGYQETQYF. The rearrangement joins TRBV2 to TRBJ2-5; a possible D gene is TRBD1 (6 bases). Germline V gives CDR1 SNHLY, CDR2 FYNNEI. The CDR3 contains 14 residues. With 8 bases removed from V and 0 bases from J, the gap between germline ends came to 13 bases.

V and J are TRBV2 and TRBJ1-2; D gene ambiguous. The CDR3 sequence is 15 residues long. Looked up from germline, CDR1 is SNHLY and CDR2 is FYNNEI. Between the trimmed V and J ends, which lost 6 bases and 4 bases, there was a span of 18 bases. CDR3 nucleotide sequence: TGTGCCAGCAGAGAGCTCGACATCTCGAGCTATGGCTACACCTTC. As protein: CASRELDISSYGYTF.

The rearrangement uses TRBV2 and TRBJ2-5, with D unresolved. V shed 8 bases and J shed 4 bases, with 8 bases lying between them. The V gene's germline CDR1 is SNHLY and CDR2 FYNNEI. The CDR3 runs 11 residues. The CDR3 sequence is CASGQVETQYF. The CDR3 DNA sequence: TGTGCCAGCGGCCAGGTAGAGACCCAGTACTTC.

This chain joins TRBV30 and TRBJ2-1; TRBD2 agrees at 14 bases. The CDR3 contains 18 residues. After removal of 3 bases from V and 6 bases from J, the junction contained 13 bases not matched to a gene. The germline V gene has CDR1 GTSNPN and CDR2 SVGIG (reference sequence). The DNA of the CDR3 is TGTGCCTGGAGAATACCCGGGACTAGCGGGAGATTAGGCAATGAGCAGTTCTTC. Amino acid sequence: CAWRIPGTSGRLGNEQFF.

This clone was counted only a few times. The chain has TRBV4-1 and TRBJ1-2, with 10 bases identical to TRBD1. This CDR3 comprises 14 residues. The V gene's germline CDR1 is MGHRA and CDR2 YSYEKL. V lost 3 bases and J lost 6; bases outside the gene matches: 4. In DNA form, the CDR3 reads TGCGCCAGCAGCCAGGGGACAGGGGTCAATGGCTACACCTTC. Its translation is CASSQGTGVNGYTF.

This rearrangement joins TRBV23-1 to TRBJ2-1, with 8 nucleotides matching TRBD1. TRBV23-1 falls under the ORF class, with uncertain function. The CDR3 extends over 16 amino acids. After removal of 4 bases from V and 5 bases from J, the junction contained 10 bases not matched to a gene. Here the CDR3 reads CASSPGQGAGDNEQFF. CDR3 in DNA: TGCGCCAGCAGTCCGGGGCAGGGGGCTGGGGACAATGAGCAGTTCTTC.

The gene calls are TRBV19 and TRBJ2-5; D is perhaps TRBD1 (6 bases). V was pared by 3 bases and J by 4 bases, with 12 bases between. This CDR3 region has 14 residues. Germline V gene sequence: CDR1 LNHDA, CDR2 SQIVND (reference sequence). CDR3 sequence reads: CASSILGGRETQYF. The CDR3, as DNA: TGTGCCAGTAGTATCTTAGGGGGTAGAGAGACCCAGTACTTC.

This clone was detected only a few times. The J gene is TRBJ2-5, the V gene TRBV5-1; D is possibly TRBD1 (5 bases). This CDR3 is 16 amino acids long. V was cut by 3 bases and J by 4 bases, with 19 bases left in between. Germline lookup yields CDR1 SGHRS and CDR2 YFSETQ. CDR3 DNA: TGCGCCAGCAGCTCCGCGGCCACAGGTAGAAGAGAGACCCAGTACTTC. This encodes CASSSAATGRRETQYF.

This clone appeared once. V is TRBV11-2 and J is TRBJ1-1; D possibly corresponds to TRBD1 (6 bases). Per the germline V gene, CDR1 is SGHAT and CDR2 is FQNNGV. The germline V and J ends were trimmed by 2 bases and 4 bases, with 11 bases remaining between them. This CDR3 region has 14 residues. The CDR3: CASSLTGRGTEAFF. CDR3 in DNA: TGTGCCAGCAGCTTAACAGGGAGGGGCACTGAAGCTTTCTTT.

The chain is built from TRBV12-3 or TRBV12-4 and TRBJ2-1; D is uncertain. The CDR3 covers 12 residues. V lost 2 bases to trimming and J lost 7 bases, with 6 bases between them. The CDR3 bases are TGTGCCAGCAGTTTAAACGGGAATGAGCAGTTCTTC. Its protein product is CASSLNGNEQFF.

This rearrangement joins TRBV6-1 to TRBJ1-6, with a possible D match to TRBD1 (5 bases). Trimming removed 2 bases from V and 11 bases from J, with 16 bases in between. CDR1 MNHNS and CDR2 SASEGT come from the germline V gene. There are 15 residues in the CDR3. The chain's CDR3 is CASSENAAGRTPLHF. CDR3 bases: TGTGCCAGCAGTGAAAATGCGGCAGGGAGGACACCCCTCCACTTT.

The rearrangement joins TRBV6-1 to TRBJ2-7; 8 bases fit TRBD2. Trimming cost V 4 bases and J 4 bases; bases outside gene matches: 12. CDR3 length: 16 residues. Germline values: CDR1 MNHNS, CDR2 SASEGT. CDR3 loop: CASSVLGTRGQYEQYF. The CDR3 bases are TGTGCCAGCAGTGTACTCGGGACTAGGGGCCAATACGAGCAGTACTTC.

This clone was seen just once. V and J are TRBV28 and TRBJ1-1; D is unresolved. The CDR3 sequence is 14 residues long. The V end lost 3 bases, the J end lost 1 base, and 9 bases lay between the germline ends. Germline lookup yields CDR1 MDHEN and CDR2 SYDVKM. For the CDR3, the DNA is TGTGCCAGCAGTTTCTGGAGTGGGAACACTGAAGCTTTCTTT. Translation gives CASSFWSGNTEAFF. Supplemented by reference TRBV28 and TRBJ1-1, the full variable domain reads DVKVTQSSRYLVKRTGEKVFLECVQDMDHENMFWYRQDPGLGLRLIYFSYDVKMKEKGDIPEGYSVSREKKERFSLILESASTNQTSMYLCASSFWSGNTEAFFGQGTRLTVV.

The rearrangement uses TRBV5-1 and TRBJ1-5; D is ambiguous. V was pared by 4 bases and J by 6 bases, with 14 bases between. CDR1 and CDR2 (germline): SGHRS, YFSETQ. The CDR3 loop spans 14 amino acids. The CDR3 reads CASSSGGVGQPQHF. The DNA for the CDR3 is TGCGCCAGCAGCAGCGGTGGGGTAGGTCAGCCCCAGCATTTT. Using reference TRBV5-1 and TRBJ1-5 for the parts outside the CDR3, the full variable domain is KAGVTQTPRYLIKTRGQQVTLSCSPISGHRSVSWYQQTPGQGLQFLFEYFSETQRNKGNFPGRFSGRQFSNSRSEMNVSTLELGDSALYLCASSSGGVGQPQHFGDGTRLSIL.

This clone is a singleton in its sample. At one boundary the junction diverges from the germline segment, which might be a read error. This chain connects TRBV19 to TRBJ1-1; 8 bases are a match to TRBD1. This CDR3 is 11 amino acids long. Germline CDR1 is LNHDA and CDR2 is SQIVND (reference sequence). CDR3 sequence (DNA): TGTGCCAGTAGCCAACGGACAGGGCAAAGCTTT. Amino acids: CASSQRTGQSF.

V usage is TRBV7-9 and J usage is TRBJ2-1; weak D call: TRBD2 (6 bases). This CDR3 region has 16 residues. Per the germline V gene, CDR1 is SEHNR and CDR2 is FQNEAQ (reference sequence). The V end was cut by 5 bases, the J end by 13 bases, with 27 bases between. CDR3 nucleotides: TGTGCCAGCAGCACCCATCTAAGCCCCACCCCCGGGAGTCAGTTCTTC. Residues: CASSTHLSPTPGSQFF. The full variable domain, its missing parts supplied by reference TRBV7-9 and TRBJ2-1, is DTGVSQNPRHKITKRGQNVTFRCDPISEHNRLYWYRQTLGQGPEFLTYFQNEAQLEKSRLLSDRFSAERPKGSFSTLEIQRTEQGDSAMYLCASSTHLSPTPGSQFFGPGTRLTVL.

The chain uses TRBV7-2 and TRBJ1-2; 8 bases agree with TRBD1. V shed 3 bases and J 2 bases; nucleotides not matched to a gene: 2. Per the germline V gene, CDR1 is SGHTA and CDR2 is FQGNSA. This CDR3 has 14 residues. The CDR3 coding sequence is TGTGCCAGCAGCTTGAACAGGGGGAACTATGGCTACACCTTC. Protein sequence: CASSLNRGNYGYTF. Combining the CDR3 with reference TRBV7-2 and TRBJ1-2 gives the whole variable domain GAGVSQSPSNKVTEKGKDVELRCDPISGHTALYWYRQSLGQGLEFLIYFQGNSAPDKSGLPSDRFSAERTGGSVSTLTIQRTQQEDSAVYLCASSLNRGNYGYTFGSGTRLTVV.

CDR3 coding DNA: TGTGCCAGCAGCTCCGGGGGGGACCCGAGCTCCTACGAGCAGTACTTC. It encodes CASSSGGDPSSYEQYF. The chain carries TRBV11-2 and TRBJ2-7, with 8 positions matching TRBD2. The CDR3 length is 16 residues. The V segment lost 4 bases and the J segment 0 bases; nucleotides outside the gene matches: 8. Germline V lookup: CDR1 SGHAT, CDR2 FQNNGV.

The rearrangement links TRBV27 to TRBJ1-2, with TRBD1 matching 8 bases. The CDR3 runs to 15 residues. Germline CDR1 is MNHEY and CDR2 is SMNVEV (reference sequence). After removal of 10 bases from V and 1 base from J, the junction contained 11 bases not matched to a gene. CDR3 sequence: CATRRTGTLNYGYTF. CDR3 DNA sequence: TGTGCCACCAGAAGGACAGGGACCCTTAACTATGGCTACACCTTC.

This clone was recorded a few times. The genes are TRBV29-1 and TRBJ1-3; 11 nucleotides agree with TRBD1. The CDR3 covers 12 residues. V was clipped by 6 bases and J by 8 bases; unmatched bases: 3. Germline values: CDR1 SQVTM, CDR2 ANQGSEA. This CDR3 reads CSVGQGVDTIYF. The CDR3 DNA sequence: TGCAGCGTGGGACAGGGGGTAGACACCATATATTTT.

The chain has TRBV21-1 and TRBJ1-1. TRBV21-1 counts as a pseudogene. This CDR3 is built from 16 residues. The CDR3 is CASSKESAKRNTEAFF. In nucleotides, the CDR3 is TGTGCCAGCAGCAAGGAGTCAGCGAAGAGGAACACTGAAGCTTTCTTT.

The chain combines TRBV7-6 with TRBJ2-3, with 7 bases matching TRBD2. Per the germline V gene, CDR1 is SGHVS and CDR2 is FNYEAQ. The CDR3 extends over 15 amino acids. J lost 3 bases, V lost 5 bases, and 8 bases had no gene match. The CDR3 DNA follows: TGTGCCAGCAGCACCCAGCGGGGAGGGACAGATACGCAGTATTTT. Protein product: CASSTQRGGTDTQYF.

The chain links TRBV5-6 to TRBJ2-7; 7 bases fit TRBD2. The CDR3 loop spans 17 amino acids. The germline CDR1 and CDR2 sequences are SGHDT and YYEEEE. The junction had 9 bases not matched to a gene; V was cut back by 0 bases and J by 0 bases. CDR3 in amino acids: CASSLGPGGTYSYEQYF. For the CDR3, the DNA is TGTGCCAGCAGCTTGGGCCCGGGGGGAACTTACTCCTACGAGCAGTACTTC.

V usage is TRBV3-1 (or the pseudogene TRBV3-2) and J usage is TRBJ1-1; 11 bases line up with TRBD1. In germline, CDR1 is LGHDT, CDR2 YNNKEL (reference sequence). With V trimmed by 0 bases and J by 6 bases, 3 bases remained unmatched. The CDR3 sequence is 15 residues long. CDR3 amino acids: CASSQDGTGGPEAFF. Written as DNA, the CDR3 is TGTGCCAGCAGCCAAGATGGGACAGGGGGACCTGAAGCTTTCTTT.

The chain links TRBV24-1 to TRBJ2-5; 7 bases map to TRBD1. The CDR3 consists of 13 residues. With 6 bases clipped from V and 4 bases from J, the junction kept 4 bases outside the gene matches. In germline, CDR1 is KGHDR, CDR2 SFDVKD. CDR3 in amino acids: CATSNNRGETQYF. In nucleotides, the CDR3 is TGTGCCACCAGTAACAACAGGGGAGAGACCCAGTACTTC.

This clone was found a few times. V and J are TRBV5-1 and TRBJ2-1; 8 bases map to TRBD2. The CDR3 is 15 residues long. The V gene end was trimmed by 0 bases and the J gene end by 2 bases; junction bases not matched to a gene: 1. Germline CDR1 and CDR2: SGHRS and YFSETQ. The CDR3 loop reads CASSLDSGTYNEQFF. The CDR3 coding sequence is TGCGCCAGCAGCTTGGATAGCGGGACCTACAATGAGCAGTTCTTC.

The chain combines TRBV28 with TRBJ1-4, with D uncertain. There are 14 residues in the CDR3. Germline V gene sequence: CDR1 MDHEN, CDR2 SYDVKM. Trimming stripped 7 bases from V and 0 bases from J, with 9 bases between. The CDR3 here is CASKTGTTNEKLFF. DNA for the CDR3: TGTGCCAGCAAGACGGGGACAACTAATGAAAAACTGTTTTTT.